A single sample gave rise to the 25 T cell receptor beta chains below, sequenced in a study of cytomegalovirus exposure and HLA in healthy donors. It was with 60 Vbeta and 13 Jbeta primers that the PCR ran. Using immunoSEQ multiplex PCR, the repertoire was profiled, and TCRdb retains in-frame clones only, with some absent. The sample lists 150,000 to 200,000 clones, just over 75% occurring once. Sample: PBMCs. These receptors were taken from a woman in her twenties or thirties in good health and CMV-seropositive.

This clone was counted a few times. One end of the junction varies from germline; a read error may be responsible. The chain is built from TRBV7-9 and TRBJ2-7, with 12 bases identical to TRBD1. CDR3 length: 16 amino acids. Germline CDR1 is SEHNR and CDR2 is FQNEAQ (reference sequence). The CDR3 nucleotides are TGTTCCAGCAGCCGACCGGGACAGGGGGCGATCGGCGAGCAGTACTTC. This codes for CSSSRPGQGAIGEQYF. Variable domain in full (rest from reference TRBV7-9 and TRBJ2-7): DTGVSQNPRHKITKRGQNVTFRCDPISEHNRLYWYRQTLGQGPEFLTYFQNEAQLEKSRLLSDRFSAERPKGSFSTLEIQRTEQGDSAMYLCSSSRPGQGAIGEQYFGPGTRLTVT.

The chain recombines TRBV6-5 with TRBJ2-1, with no clear D. The CDR3 has 13 residues. Germline loops: CDR1 MNHEY, CDR2 SVGAGI. V lost 7 bases, J lost 6 bases, and 13 bases lay in between. The CDR3 sequence is CASTVLVGNEQFF. The CDR3 DNA is TGTGCCAGCACCGTCCTAGTGGGCAATGAGCAGTTCTTC.

This clone occurred a few times. The genes are TRBV25-1 and TRBJ2-7; 7 positions agree with TRBD1. The V gene end was trimmed by 6 bases and the J gene end by 4 bases; junction bases not matched to a gene: 6. Germline CDR1 reads MGHDK; CDR2 reads SYGVNS. The CDR3 contains 13 residues. The CDR3 protein is CASSDLQGYEQYF. In DNA form, the CDR3 reads TGTGCCAGCAGCGACTTACAGGGGTACGAGCAGTACTTC.

The CDR3 reads CAWSGQGTEAFF. The CDR3, as DNA: TGTGCCTGGAGCGGACAAGGCACTGAAGCTTTCTTT. This chain links TRBV30 with TRBJ1-1, with D tentatively TRBD1 (5 bases). The CDR3 is 12 residues long. Per germline, CDR1 GTSNPN and CDR2 SVGIG (reference sequence). V was pared by 3 bases and J by 4 bases, with 9 bases between.

This chain links TRBV7-9 with TRBJ2-1, with D possibly matching TRBD2 (5 bases). Germline CDR1 is SEHNR and CDR2 is FQNEAQ (reference sequence). There are 14 residues in the CDR3. The V end lost 2 bases, the J end lost 10 bases, and 15 bases lay between the germline ends. CDR3 protein: CASSLREGRGEQFF. Here the CDR3 DNA reads TGTGCCAGCAGCTTAAGAGAGGGCCGAGGCGAGCAGTTCTTC.

Comments on this clone: The germline gene is not matched at one end of the junction; a read error may be the cause. The rearrangement links TRBV13 to TRBJ2-7; TRBD1 is a possible D gene (6 bases). CDR1 and CDR2 (germline): PRHDT, FYEKMQ (reference sequence). The CDR3 has 15 amino acids. The CDR3 DNA sequence: TGTGCCAGCGGCTTAGGGGCAGGGGTGGCCTACGAGCAGTACTTC. Protein sequence: CASGLGAGVAYEQYF.

The chain joins TRBV2 to TRBJ1-1; weak D call: TRBD1 (5 bases). Germline lookup yields CDR1 SNHLY and CDR2 FYNNEI. V was cut by 4 bases and J by 3 bases, with 12 bases left in between. The CDR3 runs to 14 residues. The CDR3 protein is CASSVKSGYTEAFF. In DNA form, the CDR3 reads TGTGCCAGCAGTGTTAAGTCAGGGTACACTGAAGCTTTCTTT.

This chain connects TRBV5-6 to TRBJ1-6; D possibly corresponds to TRBD1 (5 bases). The CDR3 runs to 14 residues. Germline V lookup: CDR1 SGHDT, CDR2 YYEEEE. The V end lost 5 bases, the J end lost 10 bases, and 16 bases lay between the germline ends. CDR3: CASRLRGWGSPLHF. CDR3 DNA: TGTGCCAGCAGGCTTCGGGGGTGGGGGTCACCCCTCCACTTT.

The chain joins TRBV19 to TRBJ2-1; D might be TRBD2 (6 bases). V was cut by 3 bases and J by 3 bases, with 15 bases left in between. Germline assignment: CDR1 LNHDA and CDR2 SQIVND (reference sequence). The CDR3 has 16 residues. The DNA for the CDR3 is TGTGCCAGTAGTATTGGGTTCGGGAGAAACTACAATGAGCAGTTCTTC. This gives the protein CASSIGFGRNYNEQFF.

The chain joins TRBV4-3 to TRBJ2-7, with D perhaps TRBD1 (6 bases). The CDR3 runs 16 residues. Germline V CDR1 and CDR2: LGHNA, YSLEER. V dropped 0 bases and J dropped 7 bases, with 19 bases sitting between them. The DNA of the CDR3 is TGCGCCAGCAGCCAAGATCCGGACAGCCGCCTCGGGGAGCAGTACTTC. Translation: CASSQDPDSRLGEQYF.

V gene TRBV6-5 combines with J gene TRBJ1-1; 7 positions match TRBD1. Looked up from germline, CDR1 is MNHEY and CDR2 is SVGAGI. This CDR3 region has 14 residues. The ends lost 7 bases at V and 2 bases at J; junction bases unmatched: 7. This chain's CDR3 is CASTSGQANTEAFF. The CDR3 DNA is TGTGCCAGCACCTCCGGACAGGCAAACACTGAAGCTTTCTTT.

This chain connects TRBV6-5 to TRBJ1-3; D possibly corresponds to TRBD1 (5 bases). Germline V gene lookup returns CDR1 MNHEY and CDR2 SVGAGI. CDR3 size: 14 residues. The germline V and J ends were trimmed by 5 bases and 1 base, with 9 bases remaining between them. The CDR3 region is CASSSRQSGNTIYF. The CDR3 DNA is TGTGCCAGCAGTAGTCGACAGTCTGGAAACACCATATATTTT.

V is TRBV4-1 and J is TRBJ1-1, with no clear D. V lost 0 bases and J 5 bases, leaving 16 bases between the germline ends. CDR1 is MGHRA and CDR2 is YSYEKL in the germline V gene. There are 16 residues in the CDR3. The CDR3 loop reads CASSQDRGVVRTEAFF. DNA of the CDR3: TGCGCCAGCAGCCAAGATAGAGGTGTGGTGAGGACTGAAGCTTTCTTT.

The rearrangement joins TRBV7-9 to TRBJ2-7; 10 bases agree with TRBD2. With 8 bases clipped from V and 0 bases from J, the junction kept 7 bases outside the gene matches. CDR1 and CDR2 from the germline V gene are SEHNR and FQNEAQ (reference sequence). The CDR3 is 15 residues long. The chain's CDR3 is CASRRASGGSYEQYF. CDR3 coding DNA: TGTGCCAGCCGGCGGGCTAGCGGGGGCTCCTACGAGCAGTACTTC.

The gene calls are TRBV7-9 and TRBJ2-3, with unresolved D. Looked up from germline, CDR1 is SEHNR and CDR2 is FQNEAQ (reference sequence). CDR3 length: 14 amino acids. V was pared by 0 bases and J by 5 bases, with 9 bases between. CDR3 sequence (DNA): TGTGCCAGCAGCTTAGCGAGCCGGAGAGATACGCAGTATTTT. This codes for CASSLASRRDTQYF. The entire variable domain, with the rest obtained from reference TRBV7-9 and TRBJ2-3, is as follows: DTGVSQNPRHKITKRGQNVTFRCDPISEHNRLYWYRQTLGQGPEFLTYFQNEAQLEKSRLLSDRFSAERPKGSFSTLEIQRTEQGDSAMYLCASSLASRRDTQYFGPGTRLTVL.

V usage is TRBV4-3 and J usage is TRBJ2-1; D gene unclear. V was cut by 0 bases and J by 8 bases, with 5 bases left in between. CDR1 is LGHNA and CDR2 is YSLEER in the germline V gene. This CDR3 has 12 amino acids. The CDR3 loop is CASSQDLHEQFF. In DNA form, the CDR3 reads TGCGCCAGCAGCCAAGATCTCCATGAGCAGTTCTTC.

The chain is built from TRBV4-1 and TRBJ2-2; 13 bases align to TRBD2. Germline values: CDR1 MGHRA, CDR2 YSYEKL. The J segment lost 0 bases and the V segment lost 3 bases, leaving 7 bases of the junction unmatched. The CDR3 length is 19 residues. For the CDR3, the DNA is TGCGCCAGCAGCCACCGACTAGCGGGGGGCTGGACGAACACCGGGGAGCTGTTTTTT. Translating it yields CASSHRLAGGWTNTGELFF.

V is TRBV2 and J is TRBJ2-1, with TRBD1 identical over 11 bases. Per germline, CDR1 SNHLY and CDR2 FYNNEI. This CDR3 spans 15 amino acids. After removal of 5 bases from V and 3 bases from J, the junction contained 3 bases not matched to a gene. CDR3 residues: CASSLGQGDYNEQFF. In nucleotides, the CDR3 is TGTGCCAGCAGTCTGGGACAGGGGGACTACAATGAGCAGTTCTTC.

This chain joins TRBV7-6 and TRBJ1-1; D uncertain. Deletions cut 4 bases from V and 3 bases from J, with 15 bases between. This CDR3 contains 15 residues. Germline lookup yields CDR1 SGHVS and CDR2 FNYEAQ. This CDR3 is CASSSLRAGDTEAFF. In DNA, the CDR3 is TGTGCCAGCAGCTCATTGAGGGCGGGAGACACTGAAGCTTTCTTT.

The chain couples TRBV5-4 to TRBJ1-2; the match to TRBD1 covers 9 bases. Germline CDR1 and CDR2: SGHNT and YYREEE (reference sequence). The CDR3 extends over 15 amino acids. The V gene end was trimmed by 4 bases and the J gene end by 2 bases; junction bases not matched to a gene: 6. In nucleotides, the CDR3 is TGTGCCAGCAGCCCCTGGACAGGGGCGAACTATGGCTACACCTTC. It is translated as CASSPWTGANYGYTF.

The CDR3 sequence: CASSPDRMNTEAFF. Written as DNA, the CDR3 is TGTGCCAGCTCACCTGACAGGATGAACACTGAAGCTTTCTTT. The rearrangement joins TRBV18 to TRBJ1-1; possible D gene TRBD1, 6 bases. The CDR3 sequence is 14 residues long. Deletions cut 3 bases from V and 0 bases from J, with 8 bases between. CDR1 is KGHSH, CDR2 LQKENI, per germline.

The rearrangement links TRBV10-2 to TRBJ2-7; 10 bases are a match to TRBD2. With V trimmed by 8 bases and J by 2 bases, 3 bases remained unmatched. CDR3 size: 13 residues. CDR1 is WSHSY, CDR2 SAAADI, per germline. CDR3 residues: CASRTSGTYEQYF. The CDR3 nucleotides are TGCGCCAGCCGGACTAGCGGAACCTACGAGCAGTACTTC.

V gene TRBV4-2 combines with J gene TRBJ1-4; D perhaps matches TRBD1 (5 bases). Germline assignment: CDR1 LGHNA and CDR2 YNFKEQ. The germline V and J ends were trimmed by 0 bases and 7 bases, with 12 bases remaining between them. The CDR3 has 15 residues. CDR3 DNA sequence: TGTGCCAGCAGCCAAGAAACCACAGGTTCTGAAAAACTGTTTTTT. Its protein is CASSQETTGSEKLFF.

Here the CDR3 reads CASSKLVTDTQYF. The CDR3 nucleotides are TGCGCCAGCAGCAAACTAGTGACAGATACGCAGTATTTT. The chain joins TRBV5-1 to TRBJ2-3; a weak D match, TRBD2 (5 bases). Germline-derived CDR1 and CDR2 are SGHRS and YFSETQ. The CDR3 contains 13 residues. Trimming removed 4 bases from V and 3 bases from J, with 9 bases in between. The complete variable domain, with remaining parts taken from reference TRBV5-1 and TRBJ2-3, reads KAGVTQTPRYLIKTRGQQVTLSCSPISGHRSVSWYQQTPGQGLQFLFEYFSETQRNKGNFPGRFSGRQFSNSRSEMNVSTLELGDSALYLCASSKLVTDTQYFGPGTRLTVL.

The gene calls are TRBV19 and TRBJ2-5; 7 positions match TRBD1. The CDR3 covers 15 residues. The V segment lost 3 bases and the J segment 0 bases; nucleotides outside the gene matches: 4. Germline assignment: CDR1 LNHDA and CDR2 SQIVND (reference sequence). The CDR3 region has the DNA TGTGCCAGTAGTATCAACAGGGGCTACCAAGAGACCCAGTACTTC. It encodes CASSINRGYQETQYF.